A selection of T cell receptor beta chains follows, all from one sample in a study of cytomegalovirus exposure and HLA in healthy donors. Here immunoSEQ multiplex PCR was the method, and the copy in TCRdb shows in-frame clones only, minus some. The sample has about 73,000 clones; 70% to 90% are singletons. Sequenced: PBMCs. These receptors were obtained from a woman younger than 35 in good health and CMV-seropositive. The CDR3 runs from the conserved cysteine through the conserved F or W. D genes are given only for firm matches. The size of a clone is reported for some rows only, either as once, few or many, or as a class for expanded clones.

CDR3aa | CDR3nt | len | v_gene | abundance | d_gene | j_gene
CASPPLAGCRKYF | TGCGCCAGCCCCCCTTTAGCGGGGTGTAGAAAGTACTTC | 13 | TRBV23-1 | once | TRBD2 | TRBJ2-7
CAWRYGVMNTEAFF | TGTGCCTGGAGGTACGGGGTTATGAACACTGAAGCTTTCTTT | 14 | TRBV30 | - | - | TRBJ1-1
CASAQSVRSGRMETQYF | TGTGCCAGTGCCCAGTCGGTTCGGAGCGGGAGGATGGAGACCCAGTACTTC | 17 | TRBV19 | - | TRBD2 | TRBJ2-5
CASSEFQGYEQYF | TGCGCCAGCAGTGAGTTCCAGGGCTACGAGCAGTACTTC | 13 | TRBV10-2 | - | - | TRBJ2-7
CASSLGADRGEKTQYF | TGTGCCAGCAGCTTGGGGGCGGACAGGGGCGAGAAGACCCAGTACTTC | 16 | TRBV5-6 | once | TRBD1 | TRBJ2-5
CASSMDSSRDEQYF | TGTGCCAGCAGCATGGACAGCTCCAGGGACGAGCAGTACTTC | 14 | TRBV6-6 | - | - | TRBJ2-7
CASSSPDRRWWNEQFF | TGTGCTAGCAGCTCCCCCGACAGGAGGTGGTGGAATGAGCAGTTCTTC | 16 | TRBV7-7 | - | - | TRBJ2-1
CASSFSDSNQPQHF | TGTGCCAGCAGCTTCTCAGATAGCAATCAGCCCCAGCATTTT | 14 | TRBV7-2 | - | - | TRBJ1-5
CASSIAENIQYF | TGTGCCAGCAGTATCGCGGAAAACATTCAGTACTTC | 12 | TRBV2 | - | - | TRBJ2-4
CASSQGQGYYNEQFF | TGCGCCAGCAGCCAAGGACAGGGATACTACAATGAGCAGTTCTTC | 15 | TRBV4-1 | - | TRBD1 | TRBJ2-1
CASTEGGSYSSYNEQFF | TGTGCCAGCACGGAGGGTGGGAGCTACAGCTCCTACAATGAGCAGTTCTTC | 17 | TRBV2 | - | - | TRBJ2-1
CASSATGTVSTEAFF | TGTGCCAGCAGCGCTACCGGGACAGTGTCTACTGAAGCTTTCTTT | 15 | TRBV13 | - | TRBD1 | TRBJ1-1
CASSSGQLFTEAFF | TGTGCCAGCAGTTCTGGACAGCTTTTCACTGAAGCTTTCTTT | 14 | TRBV28 | - | - | TRBJ1-1
CASSLGQGVVNTEAFF | TGTGCCAGTAGCCTGGGACAGGGAGTGGTGAACACTGAAGCTTTCTTT | 16 | TRBV19 | - | TRBD1 | TRBJ1-1